The 22 T cell receptor beta chains presented below share a single source sample, sequenced in a study of cytomegalovirus exposure and HLA in healthy donors. Both 60 Vbeta primers and 13 Jbeta primers went into the PCR. Assay used: immunoSEQ multiplex PCR; TCRdb lists only in-frame clones, some missing. The data show 150,000 to 200,000 clones, 70% to 80% seen once. Sequenced: PBMCs. All receptors come from a man in his late teens or twenties in good health and CMV-seropositive.

This clone was observed a single time. CDR3 sequence (DNA): TGTGCCACCAGCAGAGGACAGGGGGATTTGGATGGCTACACCTTC. Translating gives CATSRGQGDLDGYTF. The chain combines TRBV15 with TRBJ1-2; 9 bases align to TRBD1. The CDR3 has 15 amino acids. Germline V gene data show CDR1 as LNHNV and CDR2 as YYDKDF (reference sequence). The V gene end was trimmed by 1 base and the J gene end by 6 bases; junction bases not matched to a gene: 6.

As regards this clone: The same CDR3 arises from other DNA sequences in this sample as well. The genes are TRBV4-2 and TRBJ1-2; 9 bases are a match to TRBD1. Germline lookup yields CDR1 LGHNA and CDR2 YNFKEQ. This CDR3 has 15 residues. The junction had 4 bases not matched to a gene; V was cut back by 1 base and J by 4 bases. DNA of the CDR3: TGTGCCAGCAGCCAAGGACAGGGGGTTTCCTATGGCTACACCTTC. This sequence encodes CASSQGQGVSYGYTF.

Comments on this clone: One end of the junction fails to match germline, which may point to a read error. The V gene is TRBV7-9, the J gene TRBJ1-4, with D possibly being TRBD1 (6 bases). Germline loops: CDR1 SEHNR, CDR2 FQNEAQ (reference sequence). This CDR3 comprises 15 residues. The CDR3 loop is CASSLEQGSNEKLFF. The CDR3 DNA reads TGTGCCAGCAGTTTAGAACAGGGATCTAATGAAAAACTGTTTTTT.

In this sample, this clone turned up once. This rearrangement joins TRBV27 to TRBJ2-1, with 15 positions matching TRBD2. The CDR3 is made up of 16 amino acids. V shed 4 bases and J 6 bases; nucleotides not matched to a gene: 4. From germline, CDR1 is MNHEY and CDR2 SMNVEV (reference sequence). The CDR3 coding sequence is TGTGCCAGCAGTTGGCCGGGACTAGCGGGAGGCAATGAGCAGTTCTTC. This encodes CASSWPGLAGGNEQFF.

V is TRBV10-3 and J is TRBJ1-1, with D possibly being TRBD1 (5 bases). This CDR3 region has 13 residues. With 8 bases removed from V and 1 base from J, the gap between germline ends came to 11 bases. Germline V gives CDR1 ENHRY, CDR2 SYGVKD. The CDR3 sequence: CAIAQTANTEAFF. As DNA, the CDR3 is TGTGCCATCGCCCAGACAGCGAACACTGAAGCTTTCTTT.

This clone was recorded only once. The chain has TRBV13 and TRBJ2-3; 7 bases fit TRBD2. The CDR3 runs to 17 residues. The ends lost 3 bases at V and 2 bases at J; junction bases unmatched: 11. CDR1 PRHDT and CDR2 FYEKMQ come from the germline V gene (reference sequence). The CDR3: CASSLASGGRDTDTQYF. In DNA, the CDR3 is TGTGCCAGCAGCTTGGCCTCGGGAGGCAGAGACACAGATACGCAGTATTTT.

This rearrangement joins TRBV4-1 to TRBJ2-5, with 7 bases aligning to TRBD2. There are 14 residues in the CDR3. Germline-derived CDR1 and CDR2 are MGHRA and YSYEKL. After removal of 9 bases from V and 3 bases from J, the junction contained 10 bases not matched to a gene. In DNA, the CDR3 is TGCGCCAGTAAATTAAGGGCGGGGGAAGAGACCCAGTACTTC. Protein sequence: CASKLRAGEETQYF.

The chain employs TRBV4-3 and TRBJ2-2, with D possibly being TRBD2 (6 bases). The germline gives CDR1 LGHNA, CDR2 YSLEER. Trimming removed 11 bases at V and 8 bases at J, with 15 bases between. The CDR3 loop spans 12 amino acids. The DNA for the CDR3 is TGCGCCTGCGGGGCCCTCCTGGGGGAGCTGTTTTTT. Translating gives CACGALLGELFF.

The CDR3 sequence: CASSLVQENTGELFF. CDR3 nucleotide sequence: TGCGCCAGCAGCTTGGTTCAGGAAAACACCGGGGAGCTGTTTTTT. The V and J genes are TRBV5-1 and TRBJ2-2; D uncertain. The V gene lost 0 bases and the J gene lost 2 bases, with 8 bases spanning the gap. This CDR3 contains 15 residues. Germline V gene sequence: CDR1 SGHRS, CDR2 YFSETQ.

This chain links TRBV28 with TRBJ2-1, with D possibly TRBD2 on 7 matching bases. CDR1 and CDR2 from the germline V gene are MDHEN and SYDVKM. The CDR3 extends over 14 amino acids. V was pared by 4 bases and J by 8 bases, with 15 bases between. CDR3 nucleotides: TGTGCCAGCAGTTCGTCTCTGCGGGGGCATGAGCAGTTCTTC. This codes for CASSSSLRGHEQFF.

This chain joins TRBV7-6 and TRBJ1-2, with D possibly TRBD1 on 5 matching bases. The CDR3 is 15 residues long. CDR1 and CDR2 from the germline V gene are SGHVS and FNYEAQ. The ends were cut back, 1 base at V and 8 bases at J, with 17 bases in the middle. The CDR3 is CASSLEPVAGKGYTF. CDR3 sequence (DNA): TGTGCCAGCAGCTTAGAGCCCGTGGCAGGGAAGGGCTACACCTTC. Full variable domain (remainder filled in from reference TRBV7-6 and TRBJ1-2): GAGVSQSPRYKVTKRGQDVALRCDPISGHVSLYWYRQALGQGPEFLTYFNYEAQQDKSGLPNDRFSAERPEGSISTLTIQRTEQRDSAMYRCASSLEPVAGKGYTFGSGTRLTVV.

In its sample, this clone was seen once. This sequence joins TRBV23-1 and TRBJ1-5; D gene ambiguous. TRBV23-1 is filed as an ORF, its function uncertain. The CDR3 runs to 14 residues. V was pared by 4 bases and J by 1 base, with 8 bases between. The chain's CDR3 is CASSPWESNQPQHF. CDR3 nucleotide sequence: TGCGCCAGCAGTCCATGGGAGAGCAATCAGCCCCAGCATTTT.

This chain joins TRBV27 and TRBJ1-4; 8 bases agree with TRBD1. CDR3 size: 14 residues. Trimming removed 7 bases from V and 5 bases from J; junction bases left unmatched: 6. Germline V lookup: CDR1 MNHEY, CDR2 SMNVEV (reference sequence). CDR3 DNA: TGTGCCAGCAAGAAACAGGGGGGGAATGAAAAACTGTTTTTT. Translated, it gives CASKKQGGNEKLFF.

The gene calls are TRBV4-2 and TRBJ1-5; the match to TRBD1 covers 10 bases. CDR1 LGHNA and CDR2 YNFKEQ come from the germline V gene. The CDR3 loop spans 15 amino acids. The V segment lost 3 bases and the J segment 8 bases; nucleotides outside the gene matches: 7. Here the CDR3 reads CASSHRQGANEPQHF. The DNA for the CDR3 is TGTGCCAGCAGCCACCGACAGGGGGCGAATGAGCCCCAGCATTTT.

The chain recombines TRBV30 with TRBJ1-1; D remains unclear. This CDR3 comprises 14 residues. Germline V lookup: CDR1 GTSNPN, CDR2 SVGIG (reference sequence). V was cut by 3 bases and J by 2 bases, with 13 bases left in between. This CDR3 reads CAWRGVGRNTEAFF. In DNA form, the CDR3 reads TGTGCCTGGAGGGGAGTAGGACGCAACACTGAAGCTTTCTTT.

The J gene is TRBJ2-1, the V gene TRBV25-1; TRBD2 agrees at 8 bases. Trimming cost V 5 bases and J 8 bases; bases outside gene matches: 8. Germline V CDR1 and CDR2: MGHDK, SYGVNS. The CDR3 runs 14 residues. The CDR3 region is CASSRSGSLDEQFF. CDR3 in DNA: TGTGCCAGCAGTCGGAGCGGGAGTCTTGATGAGCAGTTCTTC.

V usage is TRBV5-1 and J usage is TRBJ2-5; 11 positions agree with TRBD1. The CDR3 length is 15 residues. The germline V gene has CDR1 SGHRS and CDR2 YFSETQ. V shed 4 bases and J 5 bases; nucleotides not matched to a gene: 7. The CDR3 nucleotides are TGCGCCAGCAGCCCCGGACAGGGGGCGGGGGAGACCCAGTACTTC. Protein sequence: CASSPGQGAGETQYF.

The chain employs TRBV2 and TRBJ1-4; D is perhaps TRBD1 (5 bases). This CDR3 spans 12 amino acids. Germline V lookup: CDR1 SNHLY, CDR2 FYNNEI. Trimming removed 6 bases at V and 7 bases at J, with 9 bases between. The CDR3 loop reads CASRNGGEKLFF. In nucleotides, the CDR3 is TGTGCCAGCAGAAACGGGGGTGAAAAACTGTTTTTT.

The rearrangement uses TRBV2 and TRBJ2-3; D perhaps matches TRBD2 (7 bases). The V and J ends lost 3 bases and 2 bases respectively, with 15 bases between them. This CDR3 is built from 16 residues. Germline loops: CDR1 SNHLY, CDR2 FYNNEI. CDR3 nucleotide sequence: TGTGCCAGCAGTGAGGAGGGGGGGCGCCCCACAGATACGCAGTATTTT. It translates to CASSEEGGRPTDTQYF.

This chain uses TRBV6-6 with TRBJ1-2, with TRBD1 as a possible D gene (6 bases). Per the germline V gene, CDR1 is MNHNY and CDR2 is SVGAGI (reference sequence). This CDR3 is built from 14 residues. V lost 7 bases to trimming and J lost 1 base, with 13 bases between them. CDR3: CASTTGGGNYGYTF. DNA of the CDR3: TGTGCCAGCACCACGGGGGGCGGTAACTATGGCTACACCTTC.

In the case of this clone: Other nucleotide sequences from this sample produce the same CDR3. The J gene is TRBJ2-1, the V gene TRBV27; 7 nucleotides agree with TRBD2. J lost 3 bases, V lost 3 bases, and 11 bases had no gene match. Per germline, CDR1 MNHEY and CDR2 SMNVEV (reference sequence). There are 17 residues in the CDR3. CDR3 in amino acids: CASSFGGRGSNYNEQFF. DNA of the CDR3: TGTGCCAGCAGTTTTGGCGGGAGAGGAAGCAACTACAATGAGCAGTTCTTC.

The chain recombines TRBV6-1 with TRBJ2-7, with no clear D. This CDR3 has 15 amino acids. Germline CDR1 and CDR2: MNHNS and SASEGT. Deletions cut 3 bases from V and 0 bases from J, with 12 bases between. The CDR3 coding sequence is TGTGCCAGCAGTGACACTGCCCTGTTCTCCTACGAGCAGTACTTC. This codes for CASSDTALFSYEQYF.